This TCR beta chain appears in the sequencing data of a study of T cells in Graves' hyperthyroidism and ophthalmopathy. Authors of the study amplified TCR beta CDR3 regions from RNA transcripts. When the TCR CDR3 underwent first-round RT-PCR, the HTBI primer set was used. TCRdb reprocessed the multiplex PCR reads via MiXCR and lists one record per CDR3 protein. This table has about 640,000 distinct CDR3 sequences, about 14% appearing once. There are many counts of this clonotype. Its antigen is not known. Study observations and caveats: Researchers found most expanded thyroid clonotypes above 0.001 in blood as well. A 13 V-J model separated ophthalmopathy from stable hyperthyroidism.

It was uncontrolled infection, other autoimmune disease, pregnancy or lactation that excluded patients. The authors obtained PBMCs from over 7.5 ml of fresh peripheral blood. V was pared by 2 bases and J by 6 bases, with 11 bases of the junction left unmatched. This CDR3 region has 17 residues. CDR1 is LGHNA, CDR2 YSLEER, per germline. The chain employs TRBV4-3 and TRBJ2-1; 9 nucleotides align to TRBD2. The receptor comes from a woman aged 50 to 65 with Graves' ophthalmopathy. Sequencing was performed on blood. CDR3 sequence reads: CASSQKTSGLVGNEQFF. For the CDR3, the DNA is TGCGCCAGCAGCCAAAAGACTAGCGGCCTAGTCGGCAATGAGCAGTTCTTC.